The present entry profiles one T cell receptor beta chain with its context. Its antigen is not known. The germline V gene encodes CDR1 SGHNT and CDR2 YYREEE (reference sequence). The CDR3 has 17 amino acids. With V trimmed by 2 bases and J by 8 bases, 14 bases remained unmatched. The time point denotes: healthy volunteer bleed at 2 weeks. Total RNA was isolated from unfractionated whole blood. The library tagged individual cDNA molecules with unique molecular identifiers. Authors' data handling: Sample TCR counts, which ranged from 23,224 to 690,600, had a median of approximately 94,000. TCRdb processed the RACE reads anew with MiXCR; each CDR3 protein has one entry. TCRdb's processing, not the authors', yielded these V and J calls. The sample contains about 130,000 distinct CDR3 sequences, around 8.2% of which appear only once. This entry is derived from a study of human T cells and chemical hapten exposure. As for the study in general: How much TCR each sample yielded varied, mostly because pooled library volumes differed slightly.

Findings and limits, study-wide: High-frequency TCRs, those above 1 in 1000, stayed the same after DPC sensitization.

The receptor was isolated from a male donor in good health. Some clones in this sample may be carry-over from other donors' samples. The sample comprised whole blood. The genes are TRBV5-4 and TRBJ2-1, with 9 bases fitting TRBD2. The CDR3 DNA is TGTGCCAGCAGCTTTGCTGGTAGAGGCGGGGGGGCCGATGAGCAGTTCTTC. As protein: CASSFAGRGGGADEQFF. Filled out from reference TRBV5-4 and TRBJ2-1, the complete variable domain reads ETGVTQSPTHLIKTRGQQVTLRCSSQSGHNTVSWYQQALGQGPQFIFQYYREEENGRGNFPPRFSGLQFPNYSSELNVNALELDDSALYLCASSFAGRGGGADEQFFGPGTRLTVL.